This T cell receptor beta chain was sequenced in a study of CD8 T cells in ankylosing spondylitis. General study findings and limits: CD8+ cells made up the disease-linked clones, which were relatively rare in peripheral blood. Ankylosing spondylitis blood seemed to carry a telltale TCR beta motif made of several highly homologous variants. Matched ankylosing spondylitis synovial fluid reportedly showed significant enrichment of disease-linked clones.

This clonotype was recorded a few times. What it binds is unknown. 5'-RACE, quantitative and with molecular barcodes, yielded the TCR beta libraries. TCRdb independently ran MiXCR on the 5' RACE reads; one entry per CDR3 protein. Here the sample spans more than 650,000 distinct CDR3 sequences, 12% being singletons. Germline CDR1 is MDHEN and CDR2 is SYDVKM. V gave up 6 bases and J gave up 6 bases; unmatched junction bases: 12. The CDR3 runs to 15 residues. Sequencing was done on a sample of blood, either unsorted or a sorted T cell fraction (not recorded which). This sequence was found in a male donor with ankylosing spondylitis. The chain joins TRBV28 to TRBJ2-7; 9 bases are a match to TRBD1. The CDR3 sequence is CASSRGGTGPGEQYF. CDR3 bases: TGTGCCAGCAGCCGGGGTGGGACAGGGCCAGGCGAGCAGTACTTC.